Following are 22 T cell receptor beta chains from one sample sequenced in a study of blood T cell repertoires in COVID-19. TCRdb's copy holds only in-frame clones and misses some; the assay was immunoSEQ multiplex PCR. The sample contains approximately 200,000 clones, about nine tenths of which appear only once. Sequenced input: peripheral blood. These receptors all stem from a woman aged 55-69 years with acute or convalescent COVID-19.

This chain links TRBV19 with TRBJ1-5; a weak D match, TRBD1 (6 bases). Germline assignment: CDR1 LNHDA and CDR2 SQIVND (reference sequence). The CDR3 spans 18 residues. V shed 3 bases and J shed 2 bases, with 20 bases lying between them. The CDR3 coding sequence is TGTGCCAGTAGTATCCGGGGGGCGGGGTCGTACGGCAATCAGCCCCAGCATTTT. Amino acid sequence: CASSIRGAGSYGNQPQHF.

The CDR3 DNA follows: TGTGCCAGCAGTTTAGGGACAGTCGGTCCTAGCAATCAGCCCCAGCATTTT. Translation: CASSLGTVGPSNQPQHF. The chain links TRBV28 to TRBJ1-5, with TRBD1 matching over 7 bases. CDR1 MDHEN and CDR2 SYDVKM come from the germline V gene. The junction had 7 bases not matched to a gene; V was cut back by 2 bases and J by 0 bases. The CDR3 has 17 amino acids.

The chain has TRBV5-1 and TRBJ1-1; 11 positions match TRBD1. The V gene end was trimmed by 4 bases and the J gene end by 4 bases; junction bases not matched to a gene: 9. From germline, CDR1 is SGHRS and CDR2 YFSETQ. There are 16 residues in the CDR3. In DNA form, the CDR3 reads TGCGCCAGCAGCGCGTCCGGGACAGGGGGGAGCACTGAAGCTTTCTTT. It encodes CASSASGTGGSTEAFF.

The DNA of the CDR3 is TGTGCCAGCAGCCTGACTAGCGGGCTCGGGGGGGGTTGGTACAATACGCAGTATTTT. Residues: CASSLTSGLGGGWYNTQYF. The chain couples TRBV7-2 to TRBJ2-3, with 10 bases matching TRBD2. The J segment lost 7 bases and the V segment lost 5 bases, leaving 21 bases of the junction unmatched. The CDR3 contains 19 residues. The germline V gene has CDR1 SGHTA and CDR2 FQGNSA.

The chain combines TRBV4-1 with TRBJ1-4, with D possibly matching TRBD1 (5 bases). The germline V gene encodes CDR1 MGHRA and CDR2 YSYEKL. The CDR3 runs to 17 residues. Trimming pared 1 base from V and 0 bases from J, leaving 12 bases between. The CDR3 bases are TGCGCCAGCAGCCAAGTAGGGGTATTCGCAACTAATGAAAAACTGTTTTTT. The encoded protein is CASSQVGVFATNEKLFF.

V and J are TRBV13 and TRBJ2-1; D not certain. Trimming cost V 1 base and J 10 bases, with 8 bases left between them. The CDR3 spans 12 residues. Germline V CDR1 and CDR2: PRHDT, FYEKMQ (reference sequence). CDR3 DNA sequence: TGTGCCAGCAGCTTAGCCGTGCGGGAGCAGTTCTTC. Its translation is CASSLAVREQFF.

V and J are TRBV4-3 and TRBJ2-1; 9 bases are shared with TRBD2. The CDR3 is 15 residues long. Germline V CDR1 and CDR2: LGHNA, YSLEER. The ends lost 4 bases at V and 2 bases at J; junction bases unmatched: 3. As DNA, the CDR3 is TGCGCCAGCAGCCCTCAGCGGGGGGCCTACAATGAGCAGTTCTTC. Its translation is CASSPQRGAYNEQFF.

This chain connects TRBV9 to TRBJ2-3, with D possibly TRBD2 on 6 matching bases. The length of the CDR3 is 14 residues. Germline lookup yields CDR1 SGDLS and CDR2 YYNGEE. Trimming shortened V by 6 bases and J by 0 bases, and 11 bases separated the two germline ends. CDR3 sequence reads: CASMRGESTDTQYF. CDR3 nucleotides: TGTGCCAGCATGCGGGGCGAGAGCACAGATACGCAGTATTTT.

The chain has TRBV5-1 and TRBJ2-5; D may be TRBD1 (5 bases). The V and J ends lost 1 base and 4 bases respectively, with 14 bases between them. The CDR3 consists of 15 residues. The germline V gene has CDR1 SGHRS and CDR2 YFSETQ. CDR3 sequence: CASSLTGSTGETQYF. The CDR3, as DNA: TGCGCCAGCAGCTTGACAGGTTCTACTGGAGAGACCCAGTACTTC.

V usage is TRBV5-6 and J usage is TRBJ1-6; 7 positions match TRBD1. V lost 1 base to trimming and J lost 8 bases; unmatched junction nucleotides: 6. Germline assignment: CDR1 SGHDT and CDR2 YYEEEE. This CDR3 has 15 amino acids. In DNA form, the CDR3 reads TGTGCCAGCAGCTTGAACAGGGGCTCCTATTCACCCCTCCACTTT. Its protein is CASSLNRGSYSPLHF.

The chain joins TRBV6-5 to TRBJ2-7; D not resolved. Germline V gene lookup returns CDR1 MNHEY and CDR2 SVGAGI. The V end lost 5 bases, the J end lost 3 bases, and 11 bases lay between the germline ends. CDR3 length equals 13 residues. The DNA for the CDR3 is TGTGCCAGCAGTCTCGGAGCGAACTACGAGCAGTACTTC. Translated: CASSLGANYEQYF.

There are a few counts of this clone. The V gene is TRBV28, the J gene TRBJ2-7, with D unresolved. The length of the CDR3 is 14 residues. CDR1 is MDHEN, CDR2 SYDVKM, per germline. V was cut by 4 bases and J by 2 bases, with 12 bases left in between. The CDR3 reads CASSSPGPPYEQYF. Written as DNA, the CDR3 is TGTGCCAGCAGTTCCCCAGGCCCCCCCTACGAGCAGTACTTC.

The chain recombines TRBV5-4 with TRBJ1-2; 11 nucleotides match TRBD1. Germline V gene sequence: CDR1 SGHNT, CDR2 YYREEE (reference sequence). CDR3 length: 17 amino acids. V was pared by 4 bases and J by 0 bases, with 8 bases of the junction left unmatched. CDR3 sequence: CASSARTGGAANYGYTF. CDR3 bases: TGTGCCAGCAGCGCCCGGACAGGGGGCGCGGCTAACTATGGCTACACCTTC.

V is TRBV3-1 (or the pseudogene TRBV3-2) and J is TRBJ2-7; 7 positions match TRBD2. Germline V gene lookup returns CDR1 LGHDT and CDR2 YNNKEL (reference sequence). Trimming cost V 1 base and J 2 bases; bases outside gene matches: 14. This CDR3 contains 18 residues. DNA of the CDR3: TGTGCCAGCAGCCAAGGCACCTCCTTACTAGCGACTACCTACGAGCAGTACTTC. Amino acid sequence: CASSQGTSLLATTYEQYF.

The rearrangement joins TRBV7-2 to TRBJ2-3; D remains unclear. Germline lookup yields CDR1 SGHTA and CDR2 FQGNSA. V lost 2 bases, J lost 6 bases, and 9 bases lay in between. This CDR3 has 13 amino acids. The chain's CDR3 is CASSLNFPDTQYF. DNA for the CDR3: TGTGCCAGCAGCTTAAATTTTCCGGATACGCAGTATTTT. Supplemented by reference TRBV7-2 and TRBJ2-3, the full variable domain reads GAGVSQSPSNKVTEKGKDVELRCDPISGHTALYWYRQSLGQGLEFLIYFQGNSAPDKSGLPSDRFSAERTGGSVSTLTIQRTQQEDSAVYLCASSLNFPDTQYFGPGTRLTVL.

The chain is built from TRBV3-1 (or the pseudogene TRBV3-2) and TRBJ2-6; no clear D. CDR1 LGHDT and CDR2 YNNKEL come from the germline V gene (reference sequence). Trimming removed 0 bases from V and 3 bases from J, with 9 bases in between. This CDR3 has 16 residues. DNA for the CDR3: TGTGCCAGCAGCCAAGAATGGGCCGGTGGGGCCAACGTCCTGACTTTC. Encoded protein: CASSQEWAGGANVLTF.

The CDR3 DNA follows: TGCGCCAGCAGCCAGATAACGGGAGCTGAAAACATTCAGTACTTC. It translates to CASSQITGAENIQYF. This rearrangement joins TRBV4-1 to TRBJ2-4; possible D gene TRBD2, 6 bases. V was cut by 3 bases and J by 5 bases, with 14 bases left in between. The CDR3 spans 15 residues. CDR1 is MGHRA, CDR2 YSYEKL, per germline.

The gene calls are TRBV18 and TRBJ2-7; D might be TRBD2 (7 bases). The CDR3 totals 13 residues. Germline CDR1 reads KGHSH; CDR2 reads LQKENI. Trimming took 8 bases from V and 0 from J, leaving 11 bases between them. The DNA of the CDR3 is TGTGCCAGCGAGGGGGGGGACTCCTACGAGCAGTACTTC. This sequence encodes CASEGGDSYEQYF.

This clone appeared a single time. This chain joins TRBV2 and TRBJ2-5, with TRBD1 identical over 8 bases. CDR3 length equals 15 residues. Germline CDR1 reads SNHLY; CDR2 reads FYNNEI. Trimming cost V 3 bases and J 0 bases; bases outside gene matches: 3. CDR3 region: CASSEGQAYQETQYF. The CDR3 coding sequence is TGTGCCAGCAGTGAGGGACAGGCGTACCAAGAGACCCAGTACTTC.

This chain joins TRBV14 and TRBJ2-5; TRBD2 matches at 12 bases. The CDR3 runs to 18 residues. Germline lookup yields CDR1 SGHDN and CDR2 FVKESK. V trimming: 4 bases; J trimming: 4 bases; junction bases outside the gene matches: 13. CDR3 residues: CASSPSRTSGNIAETQYF. The DNA for the CDR3 is TGTGCCAGCAGCCCCTCGAGGACTAGCGGGAATATTGCAGAGACCCAGTACTTC.

This rearrangement joins TRBV6-5 to TRBJ1-2, with 7 bases aligning to TRBD1. Germline CDR1 and CDR2: MNHEY and SVGAGI. The CDR3 is made up of 13 amino acids. V was pared by 8 bases and J by 3 bases, with 6 bases of the junction left unmatched. The CDR3 protein is CASQPDRYYGYTF. The CDR3, as DNA: TGTGCCAGCCAGCCGGACAGGTACTATGGCTACACCTTC.

V usage is TRBV5-1 and J usage is TRBJ2-7, with D possibly being TRBD2 (7 bases). The CDR3 consists of 15 residues. V lost 2 bases to trimming and J lost 2 bases, with 14 bases between them. From germline, CDR1 is SGHRS and CDR2 YFSETQ. Here the CDR3 DNA reads TGCGCCAGCAGCTTACTAGGGGGGGGCCCCTACGAGCAGTACTTC. This sequence encodes CASSLLGGGPYEQYF.